This T cell receptor (beta chain) is from a study of blood T cell repertoires in COVID-19 (dated by TCRdb to the early 2020s). Some background on the complete study: Collaborator samples came from the United States, Italy and Spain and covered acute and convalescent phases of COVID-19. The prospective study material was composed of cDNA or gDNA derived from T cells, B-cell-depleted T cells, or PBMCs. The dataset comprised deeply sampled blood TCRbeta repertoires from subjects exposed to, actively infected with, or recovered from COVID-19. The repertoires were made available in a free public database intended to serve as a resource for research on the immune response to SARS-CoV-2. The samples were drawn from two sources: the first 160 participants of the ongoing ImmuneRACE study, and 1,254 subjects contributed by 6 global collaborators. Sample metadata almost always included a de-identified subject ID, COVID-19 status, age in years and sex. Where available, HLA class I and class II types were taken from metadata supplied by the sample provider and were not determined by assay-based typing. Study-level results and caveats: How much clinical and demographic metadata was included differed by source and by participant, and the metadata was provided uncurated.

V and J lose 6 bases and 3 bases, and a span of 14 bases separates them. The germline V gene encodes CDR1 SQVTM and CDR2 ANQGSEA. The CDR3 goes from the cysteine to the phenylalanine over 13 residues. Only the CDR3 part of the read is kept: 39 bases, read in frame from the first base. The immunoSEQ Assay, a bias-controlled multiplex PCR, was used to amplify TCRbeta CDR3 regions from genomic DNA. From the authors' description of their analysis: Within the assay, amplification of reference gene primers was used to estimate how many nucleated cells each sample contained. To quantify the absolute abundance of each unique TCRbeta CDR3 rearrangement, sequence reads were collapsed and filtered. For each sample, productive Simpson clonality was calculated by taking the square root of Simpson's diversity index across productive rearrangements. TCRdb provides this immuneACCESS table in a form limited to in-frame rearrangements. Some clones are lacking; in checked studies, under half of them reflect an unresolved V gene, and why the rest are absent is not known. Clone size and V and J calls were adopted from that table, with D and trimming inferred from the DNA. Within this sample are 90,000 to 130,000 clones, with 86% of them counted one time only. Approximately 4.7% of the sample is in the top ten clones.

Remarks on this clone: This receptor's antigen is unknown. No much larger clonotype is one base removed from it; base qualities were not supplied.

Whole blood was collected in K2EDTA tubes by collaborating institutions according to the institutions' own protocols. Collaborator samples were shipped for TCRbeta analysis as frozen whole blood, isolated PBMCs, or DNA extracted from either sample type. The V and J genes are TRBV29-1 and TRBJ1-2, and TRBD1 may be the D gene, going by 5 matching bases. Sequencing used peripheral blood. This TCR was recovered from a man aged 40-49 years with acute or convalescent COVID-19. The DNA sequence is as follows: TGCAGCGTCCAGACGGCCAGGGACTATGGCTACACCTTC. Its protein product is CSVQTARDYGYTF. Reference TRBV29-1 and TRBJ1-2 genes cover what lies past the CDR3, so the full variable domain is SAVISQKPSRDICQRGTSLTIQCQVDSQVTMMFWYRQQPGQSLTLIATANQGSEATYESGFVIDKFPISRPNLTFSTLTVSNMSPEDSSIYLCSVQTARDYGYTFGSGTRLTVV.